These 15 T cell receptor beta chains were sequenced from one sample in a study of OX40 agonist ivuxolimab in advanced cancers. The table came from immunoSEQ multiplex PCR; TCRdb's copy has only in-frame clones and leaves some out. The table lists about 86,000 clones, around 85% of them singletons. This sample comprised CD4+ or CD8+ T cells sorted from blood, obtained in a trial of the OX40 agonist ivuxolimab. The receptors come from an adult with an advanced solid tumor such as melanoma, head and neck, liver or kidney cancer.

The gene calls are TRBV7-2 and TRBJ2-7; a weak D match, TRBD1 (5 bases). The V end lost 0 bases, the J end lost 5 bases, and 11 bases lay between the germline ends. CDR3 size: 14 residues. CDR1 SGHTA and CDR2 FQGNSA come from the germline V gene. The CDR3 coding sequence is TGTGCCAGCAGCTTAGCCAGGGTTCATAACGAGCAGTACTTC. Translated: CASSLARVHNEQYF.

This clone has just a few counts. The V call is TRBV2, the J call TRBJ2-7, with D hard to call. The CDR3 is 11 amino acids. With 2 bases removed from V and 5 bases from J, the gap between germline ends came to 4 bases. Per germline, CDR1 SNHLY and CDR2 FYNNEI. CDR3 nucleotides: TGTGCCAGCAGTGAATTCGACGAGCAGTACTTC. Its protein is CASSEFDEQYF.

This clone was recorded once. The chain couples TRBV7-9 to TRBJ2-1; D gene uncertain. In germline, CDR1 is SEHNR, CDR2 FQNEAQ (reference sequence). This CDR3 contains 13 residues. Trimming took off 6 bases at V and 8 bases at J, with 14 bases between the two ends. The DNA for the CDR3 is TGTGCCAGCAGTAGTACGGAGAACGATGAGCAGTTCTTC. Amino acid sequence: CASSSTENDEQFF.

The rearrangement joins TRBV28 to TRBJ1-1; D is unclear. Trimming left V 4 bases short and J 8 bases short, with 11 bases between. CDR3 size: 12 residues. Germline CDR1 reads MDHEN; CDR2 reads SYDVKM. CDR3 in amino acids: CASSSRRAEAFF. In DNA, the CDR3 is TGTGCCAGCAGTTCCCGGAGGGCGGAAGCTTTCTTT.

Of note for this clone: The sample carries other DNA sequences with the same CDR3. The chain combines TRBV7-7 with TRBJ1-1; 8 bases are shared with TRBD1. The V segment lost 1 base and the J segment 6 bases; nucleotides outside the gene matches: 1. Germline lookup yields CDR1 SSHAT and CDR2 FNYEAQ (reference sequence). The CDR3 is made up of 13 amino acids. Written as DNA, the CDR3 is TGTGCCAGCAGCTTAGGGACAGGGTCTGAAGCTTTCTTT. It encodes CASSLGTGSEAFF.

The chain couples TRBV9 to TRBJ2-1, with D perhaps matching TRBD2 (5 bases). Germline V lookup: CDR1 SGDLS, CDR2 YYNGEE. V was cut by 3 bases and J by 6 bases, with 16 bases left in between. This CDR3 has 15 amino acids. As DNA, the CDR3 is TGTGCCAGCAGCGCCCGAAAGGAGGCTGCCAATGAGCAGTTCTTC. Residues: CASSARKEAANEQFF.

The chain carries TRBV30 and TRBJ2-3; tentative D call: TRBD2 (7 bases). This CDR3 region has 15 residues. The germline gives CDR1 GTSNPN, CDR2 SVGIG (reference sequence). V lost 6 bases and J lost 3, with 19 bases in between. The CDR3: CACGSLRGGTDTQYF. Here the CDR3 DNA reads TGTGCCTGTGGGTCCCTCAGGGGAGGGACAGATACGCAGTATTTT.

The CDR3 region has the DNA TGTGCCAGCAGTTCGACAGCTAACTATGGCTACACCTTC. This translates into CASSSTANYGYTF. The V and J genes are TRBV11-2 and TRBJ1-2; weak D call: TRBD1 (5 bases). This CDR3 has 13 residues. The germline V gene encodes CDR1 SGHAT and CDR2 FQNNGV. Trimming removed 6 bases from V and 0 bases from J, with 8 bases in between.

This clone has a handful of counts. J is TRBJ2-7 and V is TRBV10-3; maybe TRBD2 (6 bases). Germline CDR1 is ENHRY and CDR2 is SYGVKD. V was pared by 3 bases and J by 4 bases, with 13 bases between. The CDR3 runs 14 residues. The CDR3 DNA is TGTGCCATCAGTGATAGGGGAGGAGGATACGAGCAGTACTTC. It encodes CAISDRGGGYEQYF.

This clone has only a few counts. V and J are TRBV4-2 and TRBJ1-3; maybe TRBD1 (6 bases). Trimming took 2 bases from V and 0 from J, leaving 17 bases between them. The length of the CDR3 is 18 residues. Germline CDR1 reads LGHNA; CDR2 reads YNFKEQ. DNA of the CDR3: TGTGCCAGCAGCCAATTAGGAGAGGGGGGTTCCTCTGGAAACACCATATATTTT. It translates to CASSQLGEGGSSGNTIYF.

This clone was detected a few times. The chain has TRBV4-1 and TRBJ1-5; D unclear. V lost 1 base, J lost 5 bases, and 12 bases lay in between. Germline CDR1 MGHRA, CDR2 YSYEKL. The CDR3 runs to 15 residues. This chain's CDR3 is CASSQGPFGYQPQHF. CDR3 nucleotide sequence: TGCGCCAGCAGCCAAGGCCCATTTGGCTATCAGCCCCAGCATTTT.

The CDR3 spells CASSHSQGRGVNTGELFF. The DNA for the CDR3 is TGCGCCAGCAGCCATTCGCAGGGGCGCGGGGTTAACACCGGGGAGCTGTTTTTT. The chain links TRBV4-1 to TRBJ2-2, with D perhaps given as TRBD1 or TRBD2 (6 bases each). The germline gives CDR1 MGHRA, CDR2 YSYEKL. The V and J ends lost 3 bases and 2 bases respectively, with 19 bases between them. The CDR3 has 18 residues.

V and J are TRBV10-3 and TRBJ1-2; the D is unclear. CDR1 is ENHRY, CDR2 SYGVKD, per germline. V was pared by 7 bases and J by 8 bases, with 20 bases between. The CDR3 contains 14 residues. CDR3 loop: CAITGTVGSFGYTF. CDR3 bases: TGTGCCATCACGGGCACAGTTGGAAGTTTCGGCTACACCTTC.

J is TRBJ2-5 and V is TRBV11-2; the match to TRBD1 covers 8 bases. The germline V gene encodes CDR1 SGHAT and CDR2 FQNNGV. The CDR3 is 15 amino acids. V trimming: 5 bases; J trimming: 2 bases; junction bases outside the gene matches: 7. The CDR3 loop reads CASSRAGTGQETQYF. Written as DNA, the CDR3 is TGTGCCAGCAGCAGGGCCGGGACAGGACAAGAGACCCAGTACTTC.

The CDR3 reads CASSFPAGGPGNKQFF. CDR3 DNA: TGTGCCAGCAGTTTTCCAGCGGGAGGGCCGGGTAATAAGCAGTTCTTC. V usage is TRBV7-3 and J usage is TRBJ2-1; TRBD2 agrees at 10 bases. In germline, CDR1 is SGHTA, CDR2 FQGTGA. The CDR3 extends over 16 amino acids. After removal of 6 bases from V and 11 bases from J, the junction contained 16 bases not matched to a gene. Full variable domain (remainder filled in from reference TRBV7-3 and TRBJ2-1): GAGVSQTPSNKVTEKGKYVELRCDPISGHTALYWYRQSLGQGPEFLIYFQGTGAADDSGLPNDRFFAVRPEGSVSTLKIQRTERGDSAVYLCASSFPAGGPGNKQFFGPGTRLTVL.